A few counts support the clone carrying this TCR beta chain. Its antigen is not identified. This CDR3 region has 12 residues. Germline lookup yields CDR1 SNHLY and CDR2 FYNNEI. Trimming removed 6 bases from V and 6 bases from J; junction bases left unmatched: 2. This sample stems from a study of T-cell reconstitution after alpha-beta-depleted transplantation in children. Whole-study findings and limits: There were some patients whose high TCRbeta diversity at day 60 came from surviving recipient T cells and thymic progenitors.

Unique molecular identifiers were incorporated during preparation of the TCRbeta library. TCRdb called the PCR reads again in MiXCR, with one record for every CDR3 protein. The data contain approximately 110,000 distinct CDR3 sequences, 10% to 13% of them singletons. The TCR sequence derives from a boy between 2 and 10 years old with acute lymphoblastic leukemia, due to receive a stem cell transplant. Sequencing used PBMCs, obtained before TCRalphabeta/CD19-depleted stem cell transplant. The chain joins TRBV2 to TRBJ1-1, with 9 bases fitting TRBD1. CDR3 in amino acids: CASRGTGPEAFF. The CDR3 DNA reads TGTGCCAGCAGGGGGACAGGGCCTGAAGCTTTCTTT.